This TCR beta chain emerged from a study of CD8+CD57+ T cells in acquired aplastic anemia. Genomic DNA, the template, was used for profiling of the TCR beta VDJ and CDR3. A single record per CDR3 protein comes from TCRdb applying MiXCR to the reads. The sample shows 150,000 to 200,000 distinct CDR3 sequences, more than 45% of them seen only once. CD8+CD57+ cell expansion had been shown by flow cytometry in patients chosen for sequencing. Specimen: sorted CD4+, CD8+, or CD8+CD57+ T cells (not recorded which) from PBMCs. The origin of this receptor is a human donor with aplastic anemia.

The CDR3 here is CATSDPSRRVGVTDTQYF. The CDR3 nucleotides read TGTGCCACCAGTGATCCCTCGCGCAGGGTAGGGGTCACAGATACGCAGTATTTT. The V and J genes are TRBV24-1 and TRBJ2-3, with a possible D match to TRBD1 (5 bases). V shed 3 bases and J shed 2 bases, with 20 bases lying between them. The CDR3 loop spans 18 amino acids. Germline assignment: CDR1 KGHDR and CDR2 SFDVKD.